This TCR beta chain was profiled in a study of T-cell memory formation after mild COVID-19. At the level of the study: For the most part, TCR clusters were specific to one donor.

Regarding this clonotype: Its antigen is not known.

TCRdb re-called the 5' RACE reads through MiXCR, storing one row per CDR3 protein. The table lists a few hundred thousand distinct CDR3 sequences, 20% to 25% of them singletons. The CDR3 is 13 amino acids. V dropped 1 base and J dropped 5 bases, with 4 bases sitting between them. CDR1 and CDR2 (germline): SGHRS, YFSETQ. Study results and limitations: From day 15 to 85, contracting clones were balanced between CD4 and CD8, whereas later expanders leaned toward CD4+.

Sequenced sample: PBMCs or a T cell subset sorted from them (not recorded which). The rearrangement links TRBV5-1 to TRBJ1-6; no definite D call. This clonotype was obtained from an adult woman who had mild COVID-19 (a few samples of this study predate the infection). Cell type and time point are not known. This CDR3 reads CASSLTDNSPLHF. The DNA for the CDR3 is TGCGCCAGCAGCTTGACGGATAATTCACCCCTCCACTTT.